The 20 T cell receptor beta chains presented below share a single source sample, sequenced in a study of blood T cell repertoires in COVID-19 (dated by TCRdb to 2019 to 2021). Library preparation used the immunoSEQ multiplex PCR assay. The clones in this table, taken by TCRdb from immuneACCESS, are in-frame only. Not every clone is retained; where verified, under half of the shortfall comes from an unresolved V gene, and the cause of the rest is unknown. This sample is represented by 73,000 or so clones; around 81% of them were singletons. Of the sample, under 6% is held by the ten largest clones. The source material was peripheral blood. The receptors were sampled from a woman aged 55-69 years with acute or convalescent COVID-19.

V and J are TRBV9 and TRBJ2-5, with D uncertain. In germline, CDR1 is SGDLS, CDR2 YYNGEE. The CDR3 spans 14 residues. V was pared by 3 bases and J by 4 bases, with 13 bases between. In DNA form, the CDR3 reads TGTGCCAGCAGCGAACTAAGTGGCGGAGAGACCCAGTACTTC. As protein: CASSELSGGETQYF.

The J gene is TRBJ2-7, the V gene TRBV6-5, with a possible D match to TRBD2 (5 bases). V was clipped by 7 bases and J by 0 bases, with 13 bases between them. Germline loops: CDR1 MNHEY, CDR2 SVGAGI. The CDR3 loop spans 14 amino acids. The CDR3 here is CASTRRAGSYEQYF. The DNA of the CDR3 is TGTGCCAGCACCCGAAGGGCGGGCTCCTACGAGCAGTACTTC.

This clone was counted once. This chain joins TRBV4-2 and TRBJ2-1, with D possibly TRBD2 on 6 matching bases. CDR1 is LGHNA, CDR2 YNFKEQ, per germline. With 3 bases removed from V and 4 bases from J, the gap between germline ends came to 13 bases. This CDR3 has 15 residues. The CDR3 region has the DNA TGTGCCAGCAGCCACTTGGGGGGAGTTTACAATGAGCAGTTCTTC. Translation gives CASSHLGGVYNEQFF.

The chain has TRBV13 and TRBJ2-1; D remains ambiguous. This CDR3 spans 15 amino acids. Germline values: CDR1 PRHDT, CDR2 FYEKMQ (reference sequence). V lost 5 bases, J lost 7 bases, and 18 bases lay in between. The CDR3 spells CASSPPLNLRNEQFF. CDR3 in DNA: TGTGCCAGCAGCCCCCCCCTAAATCTGAGGAATGAGCAGTTCTTC.

This chain links TRBV6-1 with TRBJ1-6; no definite D call. This CDR3 has 13 amino acids. V lost 2 bases and J 7 bases, leaving 6 bases between the germline ends. Germline V gene lookup returns CDR1 MNHNS and CDR2 SASEGT. This CDR3 reads CASSENRNSPLHF. CDR3 sequence (DNA): TGTGCCAGCAGTGAAAACCGGAATTCACCCCTCCACTTT.

Comments on this clone: Other DNA sequences in the same sample also yield this CDR3. The rearrangement links TRBV4-1 to TRBJ1-6, with TRBD1 matching over 12 bases. Germline V gene lookup returns CDR1 MGHRA and CDR2 YSYEKL. The V and J ends lost 6 bases and 10 bases, in that order; junction bases with no gene match: 4. CDR3 length equals 14 residues. CDR3 sequence (DNA): TGCGCCAGCAGGGGGACAGGGGGCGGGTCACCCCTCCACTTT. It specifies CASRGTGGGSPLHF.

This clone showed up many times. This chain links TRBV19 with TRBJ1-1; 8 bases match TRBD1. V lost 6 bases to trimming and J lost 2 bases; unmatched junction nucleotides: 8. Germline CDR1 and CDR2: LNHDA and SQIVND (reference sequence). This CDR3 is 15 amino acids long. The CDR3 DNA reads TGTGCCAGTAGCGGGGACAGGACATTCAACACTGAAGCTTTCTTT. Translating it yields CASSGDRTFNTEAFF. Looking up the rest from reference TRBV19 and TRBJ1-1 gives the full variable domain: DGGITQSPKYLFRKEGQNVTLSCEQNLNHDAMYWYRQDPGQGLRLIYYSQIVNDFQKGDIAEGYSVSREKKESFPLTVTSAQKNPTAFYLCASSGDRTFNTEAFFGQGTRLTVV.

This clone was counted a few times. The gene calls are TRBV7-2 and TRBJ1-3; D is ambiguous. The germline CDR1 and CDR2 sequences are SGHTA and FQGNSA. The CDR3 has 15 residues. V lost 1 base to trimming and J lost 2 bases, with 9 bases between them. This CDR3 is CASSLGAWTGNTIYF. The CDR3 DNA reads TGTGCCAGCAGCTTAGGGGCGTGGACTGGAAACACCATATATTTT. Using reference TRBV7-2 and TRBJ1-3 for the parts outside the CDR3, the full variable domain is GAGVSQSPSNKVTEKGKDVELRCDPISGHTALYWYRQSLGQGLEFLIYFQGNSAPDKSGLPSDRFSAERTGGSVSTLTIQRTQQEDSAVYLCASSLGAWTGNTIYFGEGSWLTVV.

V is TRBV6-5 and J is TRBJ2-1; 9 bases match TRBD1. The CDR3 contains 14 residues. Germline V gene sequence: CDR1 MNHEY, CDR2 SVGAGI. With V trimmed by 4 bases and J by 7 bases, 5 bases remained unmatched. As DNA, the CDR3 is TGTGCCAGCAGTTTGACAGGGGGACCTAATGAGCAGTTCTTC. This encodes CASSLTGGPNEQFF.

J is TRBJ1-6 and V is TRBV19; D gene unclear. The CDR3 totals 14 residues. The V end was cut by 3 bases, the J end by 9 bases, with 12 bases between. Looked up from germline, CDR1 is LNHDA and CDR2 is SQIVND (reference sequence). The CDR3 spells CASSIRGSGSPLHF. DNA for the CDR3: TGTGCCAGTAGTATCCGAGGGAGTGGTTCACCCCTCCACTTT.

The chain links TRBV27 to TRBJ2-7; no definite D call. V was trimmed by 2 bases and J by 7 bases, leaving 18 bases between them. The CDR3 has 15 residues. Looked up from germline, CDR1 is MNHEY and CDR2 is SMNVEV (reference sequence). DNA for the CDR3: TGTGCCAGCAGTTTAACTGGCTGGGTGGTCGGGGAGCAGTACTTC. Its translation: CASSLTGWVVGEQYF.

The chain employs TRBV29-1 and TRBJ2-1, with 12 bases matching TRBD1. CDR1 and CDR2 (germline): SQVTM, ANQGSEA. CDR3 length: 16 residues. Trimming removed 4 bases from V and 4 bases from J; junction bases left unmatched: 8. The CDR3 here is CSVGQPGQGAYNEQFF. The CDR3 bases are TGCAGCGTTGGACAACCGGGACAGGGGGCATACAATGAGCAGTTCTTC.

The CDR3 here is CASSPSSYEQYF. The CDR3 nucleotides read TGTGCCAGCTCGCCTAGCTCCTACGAGCAGTACTTC. The rearrangement joins TRBV18 to TRBJ2-7; D not certain. Germline V gene data show CDR1 as KGHSH and CDR2 as LQKENI. The CDR3 runs 12 residues. Trimming stripped 6 bases from V and 0 bases from J, with 6 bases between.

This clone was counted only a few times. The V and J genes are TRBV6-1 and TRBJ2-2; tentatively, D is TRBD1 (6 bases). The CDR3 has 15 amino acids. The germline V gene encodes CDR1 MNHNS and CDR2 SASEGT. With 2 bases removed from V and 3 bases from J, the gap between germline ends came to 10 bases. Here the CDR3 reads CASSEWAGDTGELFF. In nucleotides, the CDR3 is TGTGCCAGCAGTGAATGGGCAGGGGACACCGGGGAGCTGTTTTTT.

The V and J genes are TRBV6-5 and TRBJ2-2; D is unresolved. The germline gives CDR1 MNHEY, CDR2 SVGAGI. This CDR3 is built from 15 residues. V lost 7 bases and J lost 1, with 13 bases in between. The chain's CDR3 is CASTPLAENTGELFF. CDR3 nucleotide sequence: TGTGCCAGCACCCCCCTGGCAGAGAACACCGGGGAGCTGTTTTTT.

This clone has only a few counts. The gene calls are TRBV13 and TRBJ1-6; 7 nucleotides agree with TRBD1. The germline CDR1 and CDR2 sequences are PRHDT and FYEKMQ (reference sequence). V trimming: 5 bases; J trimming: 7 bases; junction bases outside the gene matches: 11. The CDR3 runs 16 residues. CDR3 region: CASSPIDRVWNSPLHF. The CDR3 DNA sequence: TGTGCCAGCAGCCCGATAGACAGGGTTTGGAATTCACCCCTCCACTTT.

This chain links TRBV13 with TRBJ1-6; no reliable D call. Germline V gene sequence: CDR1 PRHDT, CDR2 FYEKMQ (reference sequence). The CDR3 sequence is 17 residues long. V lost 6 bases and J 5 bases, leaving 20 bases between the germline ends. CDR3 loop: CASRWANIRDHNSPLHF. CDR3 sequence (DNA): TGTGCCAGCAGATGGGCCAATATCAGAGACCATAATTCACCCCTCCACTTT.

The chain employs TRBV3-1 (or the pseudogene TRBV3-2) and TRBJ2-2; D unclear. Germline CDR1 is LGHDT and CDR2 is YNNKEL (reference sequence). V was cut by 0 bases and J by 3 bases, with 8 bases left in between. This CDR3 comprises 15 residues. The CDR3 sequence: CASSQDVGYTGELFF. DNA of the CDR3: TGTGCCAGCAGCCAAGATGTTGGCTACACCGGGGAGCTGTTTTTT.

The chain links TRBV19 to TRBJ2-1, with 8 bases lining up with TRBD1. CDR3 length: 14 amino acids. Germline-derived CDR1 and CDR2 are LNHDA and SQIVND (reference sequence). V gave up 7 bases and J gave up 5 bases; unmatched junction bases: 7. Here the CDR3 reads CASTLTGENNEQFF. The CDR3 DNA is TGTGCCAGTACTCTGACAGGGGAGAACAATGAGCAGTTCTTC.

This clone was seen a few times. V and J are TRBV18 and TRBJ2-7; the match to TRBD2 covers 12 bases. CDR3 length: 15 residues. V gave up 3 bases and J gave up 7 bases; unmatched junction bases: 7. Per germline, CDR1 KGHSH and CDR2 LQKENI. The DNA for the CDR3 is TGTGCCAGCTCACCCGTACCACTAGCGGGGGGAGAGCAGTACTTC. It codes for CASSPVPLAGGEQYF.